This TCR beta chain was profiled in a study of CD8 T cells in ankylosing spondylitis (dated 2017 in TCRdb). Study-wide context: The study profiled T cell receptor beta repertoires in healthy donors and ankylosing spondylitis patients to find disease-linked TCR variants. Peripheral blood was sampled, and synovial fluid was also collected from ankylosing spondylitis patients. The full study cohort was made up of roughly 25 ankylosing spondylitis patients and 108 healthy donors.

Reading the germline V gene gives CDR1 SGHTA and CDR2 FQGNSA. V lost 0 bases and J lost 3 bases, and the count of bases not matched to a germline gene is 9. The CDR3 goes from the cysteine to the phenylalanine over 18 residues. CDR3 DNA only is kept here, 54 bases in frame from base 1. Here is what the overall study found, with its caveats: According to the report, matched synovial fluid samples from ankylosing spondylitis patients were significantly enriched for the disease-linked clones. Some motif variants were previously reported in synovial fluid and blood of reactive arthritis patients, suggesting common disease-initiation mechanisms. A CD8+ phenotype was shown by the disease-linked clones, which were found at relatively low frequencies in peripheral blood. Blood from ankylosing spondylitis patients appeared to be characterized by a TCR beta motif made up of under ten highly homologous amino acid variants.

The reads were generated on an Illumina HiSeq 2500. TCR beta libraries were prepared by quantitative 5'-RACE with molecular barcodes. Processing in the source paper ran as follows. A new computational method based on a probabilistic model of VDJ rearrangement was used to identify disease-linked TCR variants. The public reads were quality trimmed at Q25 with fastp and then assembled into clones with MiXCR by TCRdb, keeping productive beta chains. Every distinct CDR3 protein forms one entry, paired with its most common genes and DNA. The authors' filters were not applied to this entry. This sample comprises 100,000 to 150,000 distinct CDR3 sequences, roughly 8.8% of them detected only once. Jointly, the top ten make up approximately 3.5% of the sample. The sample holds a few counts of this clonotype. It has no known antigen specificity. Per-nucleotide qualities are absent, and no much larger clonotype sits a single base away.

The sample consisted of blood, either unsorted or a sorted T cell fraction (not recorded which). The source of this sequence is a male donor with ankylosing spondylitis or in good health (not recorded which). Here the chain combines TRBV7-2 and TRBJ2-3; a stretch of 10 junction bases matches TRBD2. The DNA sequence reads TGTGCCAGCAGCTTAGCCCCCCACCTAGCGGGAGTGACAGATACGCAGTATTTT. Its translation reads: CASSLAPHLAGVTDTQYF.